This T cell receptor beta chain was recorded in a study of shared clonotypes between healthy human individuals. In the study overall: Donors, aged 18 to 49, were a couple of women and three men.

Unsorted PBMC DNA sequencing spanned ten immunoSEQ deep assay plates. Assay: immunoSEQ multiplex PCR; the TCRdb copy retains only in-frame clones and omits some. The sample comprises about 480,000 clones, roughly 78% of which are singletons, and over 10% rests with the top ten. There were only Caucasian adults among the donors, and all lived in Nashville, Tennessee. CDR1 and CDR2 (germline): MDHEN, SYDVKM. CDR3 size: 14 residues. Trimming pared 0 bases from V and 1 base from J, leaving 6 bases between. This receptor was taken from a woman in her 40s in good health. Some clones in this sample may be carry-over from other donors' samples. The sequencing sample was made of PBMCs. The chain is built from TRBV28 and TRBJ1-1; D not certain. This chain's CDR3 is CASSLWVGNTEAFF. CDR3 DNA sequence: TGTGCCAGCAGTTTATGGGTCGGGAACACTGAAGCTTTCTTT.